Here is one T cell receptor beta chain with its context. Sequencing used immunoSEQ multiplex PCR; TCRdb keeps in-frame clones, though not all of them. The sample includes roughly 420,000 clones, roughly 90% of them seen just once. This entry comes from a study of blood T cell repertoires in COVID-19. The wider study: Nucleic acid was either cDNA or gDNA, and it came from T cells, B-cell-depleted T cells, or PBMCs.

V lost 3 bases to trimming and J lost 1 base, with 7 bases between them. Germline loops: CDR1 LGHDT, CDR2 YNNKEL (reference sequence). This CDR3 has 13 amino acids. The sample taken for sequencing was PBMCs or T cells enriched from blood (not recorded which). V usage is TRBV3-1 (or the pseudogene TRBV3-2) and J usage is TRBJ2-7, with D perhaps matching TRBD1 (5 bases). The receptor's source is a woman aged 25 to 45 with acute COVID-19. Here the CDR3 DNA reads TGTGCCAGCAGCCAGGCAGGGTCCTACGAGCAGTACTTC. Translating it yields CASSQAGSYEQYF.